A selection of T cell receptor beta chains follows, all from one sample in a study of cytomegalovirus exposure and HLA in healthy donors. Clones were read by immunoSEQ multiplex PCR, and TCRdb kept only the in-frame ones, dropping some. In the table there are 130,000 or so clones, about 73% of which are singletons. Source material: PBMCs. These receptors originate from a woman in her thirties or forties in good health and CMV-seropositive. The CDR3 runs from the conserved cysteine through the conserved F or W. The D gene is left open where the match is weak. Not every row has a clone size; where given, it reads once, few, many or a size class.

>TRBJ1-1|few|NA|TRBV4-1
TGCGCCAGCAGCCAAGAGAGACTCCCGAACACTGAAGCTTTCTTT
CASSQERLPNTEAFF
>TRBJ1-5|NA|TRBD1|TRBV27
TGTGCCAGCAGTCCAGGACAGGGGGTTGGGAAGACCCAGCATTTT
CASSPGQGVGKTQHF
>TRBJ2-1|NA|TRBD2|TRBV19
TGTGCCAGTAGTGCCCGGACTAGCCGGTTGTACAATGAGCAGTTCTTC
CASSARTSRLYNEQFF
>TRBJ2-1|NA|TRBD2|TRBV19
TGTGCCAGTAGTATAGGCGGGCTAGCGGGGAGGGATGAGCAGTTCTTC
CASSIGGLAGRDEQFF
>TRBJ1-2|NA|TRBD1|TRBV5-5
TGTGCCAGCACCAACAGGGGGTTCAGGAACTATGGCTACACCTTC
CASTNRGFRNYGYTF
>TRBJ1-2|NA|TRBD1|TRBV2
TGTGCCAGCATGCCGGGACAGGGAAGAGGGGGCACCTTC
CASMPGQGRGGTF
>TRBJ1-1|NA|NA|TRBV30
TGTGCCTGGAGTGTACGGTTGAACACTGAAGCTTTCTTT
CAWSVRLNTEAFF
>TRBJ1-5|few|TRBD1|TRBV30
TGTGCCTGGAGTGTAACCGGGACAGGGCACCAGCCCCAGCATTTT
CAWSVTGTGHQPQHF
>TRBJ1-1|NA|NA|TRBV6-6
TGTGCCAGCAGGGGGGGGAACACTGAAGCTTTCTTT
CASRGGNTEAFF
>TRBJ1-5|NA|TRBD1|TRBV10-3
TGTGCCATCAGCGAGACAGGGTACAAGGGGAGTCAGCCCCAGCATTTT
CAISETGYKGSQPQHF
>TRBJ2-4|NA|NA|TRBV29-1
TGCAGCGTTCGAGGTGGTGGTTCCAAAAACATTCAGTACTTC
CSVRGGGSKNIQYF
>TRBJ2-2|few|TRBD2|TRBV28
TGTGCCAGCAGTAGACTAGCGGGCGGGACCGGGGAGCTGTTTTTT
CASSRLAGGTGELFF
>TRBJ2-7|few|NA|TRBV28
TGTGCCAGCGAGCCTAGCGCTACCTACGAGCAGTACTTC
CASEPSATYEQYF
>TRBJ2-1|few|TRBD2|TRBV2
TGTGCCAGCAGTGCTCCGGGACTAGCGGGAGGCTACAATGAGCAGTTCTTC
CASSAPGLAGGYNEQFF
>TRBJ1-3|few|NA|TRBV5-6
TGTGCCAGCAGCCAAAGGGAGTATACCATATATTTT
CASSQREYTIYF
>TRBJ1-5|NA|NA|TRBV6-5
TGTGCCAGCAGTTACGGGAGGAGCAATCAGCCCCAGCATTTT
CASSYGRSNQPQHF
>TRBJ2-5|NA|NA|TRBV5-1
TGCGCCAGCAGCCTAGCCCAAGAGACCCAGTACTTC
CASSLAQETQYF
>TRBJ2-1|few|NA|TRBV6-6
TGTGCCAGCAGTCCGCTGGGCCCGGAAAATGAGCAGTTCTTC
CASSPLGPENEQFF
>TRBJ2-3|NA|TRBD1|TRBV7-9
TGTGCCAGCAGCCCGAGACAGGGGGGGACAGATACGCAGTATTTT
CASSPRQGGTDTQYF
>TRBJ2-1|NA|TRBD2|TRBV5-4
TGTGCCAGCAGCACGGGACTAGCGGGAAAGTTCTTC
CASSTGLAGKFF
>TRBJ2-5|NA|TRBD1|TRBV5-1
TGCGCCAGCAGCTTTCAGGGGGATCGGGAGACCCAGTACTTC
CASSFQGDRETQYF
>TRBJ1-1|few|TRBD1|TRBV4-1
TGCGCCAGCAGCCTACAGGGGATTCGGACTGAAGCTTTCTTT
CASSLQGIRTEAFF
>TRBJ1-1|NA|TRBD1|TRBV5-5
TGTGCCAGCAGCAGTACAGGGGCTGAAGCTTTCTTT
CASSSTGAEAFF
>TRBJ1-5|NA|NA|TRBV21-1
TGTGCCAGTAGGAGGGACAGCCAAGTCAGAAGTAGCAATCAGCCCCAGCATTTT
CASRRDSQVRSSNQPQHF
>TRBJ2-7|NA|NA|TRBV27
TGTGCCAGCAGTCCAAACCTAACGGGACAGGGGTTAATAGCGGGAGGTTCCTACGAGCAGTACTTC
CASSPNLTGQGLIAGGSYEQYF
>TRBJ2-2|NA|NA|TRBV19
TGTGCCAGTAGTAACCCAGGGGCCCTGAACACCGGGGAGCTGTTTTTT
CASSNPGALNTGELFF
>TRBJ2-3|NA|TRBD2|TRBV9
TGTGCCAGCAGCCCCGTCCCGGGGGGGCCGTCAGATACGCAGTATTTT
CASSPVPGGPSDTQYF
>TRBJ1-1|NA|TRBD1|TRBV27
TGTGCCAGCAGTTTAGGGACAGGGAACACTGAAGCTTTCTTT
CASSLGTGNTEAFF
>TRBJ2-2|NA|NA|TRBV7-7
TGTGCTAGCAGCTCGTCCGCCGGGGAGCTGTTTTTT
CASSSSAGELFF
>TRBJ1-2|NA|TRBD1|TRBV5-6
TGTGCCAGCAGCCGAAAGGGAGTGGGACAGGACACCTTC
CASSRKGVGQDTF
>TRBJ1-5|NA|NA|TRBV4-3
TGCGCCAGCAGCCAAGATTTAGGGAGGGAACAGCCCCAGCATTTT
CASSQDLGREQPQHF
>TRBJ1-6|NA|TRBD1|TRBV5-1
TGCGCCAGCAGCAGACAGGGAGAGAATTCACCCCTCCACTTT
CASSRQGENSPLHF
>TRBJ1-2|NA|TRBD1|TRBV4-2
TGTGCCAGCAGCCAAGGACAGGGGGCTGCATCGGGCTACACCTTC
CASSQGQGAASGYTF
>TRBJ1-5|NA|NA|TRBV7-2
TGTGCCAGCAGCTTAGCGACGGGAAGTACCAATCAGCCCCAGCATTTT
CASSLATGSTNQPQHF
>TRBJ2-7|NA|TRBD1|TRBV7-8
TGTGCCAGCGCAGAACGGACAGGGGGCGGGAACGAGCAGTACTTC
CASAERTGGGNEQYF
>TRBJ1-6|NA|NA|TRBV5-4
TGTGCCAGCAGCTTTTTCGGGGGAAATTCACCCCTCCACTTT
CASSFFGGNSPLHF
>TRBJ2-3|NA|TRBD2|TRBV27
TGTGCCAGCAGTTTACGGGCTAGGGCTAGCGGGTTCACAGATACGCAGTATTTT
CASSLRARASGFTDTQYF